The present entry profiles one TCR beta chain with its context. Described time point: pretreatment peripheral blood. The cohort comprised individuals with locally advanced or metastatic urothelial carcinoma. This specimen belongs to a study of PD-L1 blockade in urothelial cancer. Overall study: When patients started atezolizumab in about 2014, it was given at 1,200 mg intravenously every 3 weeks.

Produced via immunoSEQ multiplex PCR; TCRdb's table is partial and in-frame only. The repertoire holds about 76,000 clones, around 90% seen once, with roughly 4.7% in the top ten. Germline V CDR1 and CDR2: WSHSY, SAAADI. V trimming: 6 bases; J trimming: 4 bases; junction bases outside the gene matches: 4. The CDR3 has 14 amino acids. This TCR came from a man between 65 and 80 years old with urothelial cancer. The source was PBMCs, collected around atezolizumab (anti-PD-L1) treatment. V usage is TRBV10-2 and J usage is TRBJ2-1; 9 bases are a match to TRBD2. CDR3 coding DNA: TGCGCCAGCAGGGGGACTAGCTGGTACAATGAGCAGTTCTTC. Translation: CASRGTSWYNEQFF.